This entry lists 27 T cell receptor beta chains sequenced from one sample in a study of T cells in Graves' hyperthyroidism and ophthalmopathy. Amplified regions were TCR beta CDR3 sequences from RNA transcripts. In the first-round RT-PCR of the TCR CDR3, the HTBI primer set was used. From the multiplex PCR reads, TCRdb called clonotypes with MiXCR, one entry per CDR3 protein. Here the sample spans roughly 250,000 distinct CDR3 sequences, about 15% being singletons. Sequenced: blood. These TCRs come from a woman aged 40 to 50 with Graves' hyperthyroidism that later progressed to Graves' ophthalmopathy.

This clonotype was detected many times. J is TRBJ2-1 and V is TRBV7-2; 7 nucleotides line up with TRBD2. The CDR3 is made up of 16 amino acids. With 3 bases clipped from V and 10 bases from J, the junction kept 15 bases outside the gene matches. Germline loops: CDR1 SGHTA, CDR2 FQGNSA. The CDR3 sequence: CASSFTSGLRTLEQFF. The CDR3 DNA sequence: TGTGCCAGCAGCTTTACGTCGGGACTACGAACCCTGGAGCAGTTCTTC.

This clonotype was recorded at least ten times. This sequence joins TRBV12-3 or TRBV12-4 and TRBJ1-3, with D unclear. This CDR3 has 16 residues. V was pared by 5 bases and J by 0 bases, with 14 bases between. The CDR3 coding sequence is TGTGCCAGCAGTGACTACCGGACGAACTCTGGAAACACCATATATTTT. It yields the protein CASSDYRTNSGNTIYF.

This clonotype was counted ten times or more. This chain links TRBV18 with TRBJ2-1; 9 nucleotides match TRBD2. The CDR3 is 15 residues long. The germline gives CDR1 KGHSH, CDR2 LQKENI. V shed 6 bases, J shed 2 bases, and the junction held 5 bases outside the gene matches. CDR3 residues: CASSPGTSTYNEQFF. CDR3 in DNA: TGTGCCAGCTCTCCCGGGACTAGCACCTACAATGAGCAGTTCTTC.

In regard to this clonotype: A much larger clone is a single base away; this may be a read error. CDR3 sequence reads: CASSPNTGASNEILFF. In DNA, the CDR3 is TGTGCCAGCAGTCCGAATACAGGGGCCTCTAATGAAATACTGTTTTTT. The V call is TRBV5-5, the J call TRBJ1-4; 7 bases are shared with TRBD1. This CDR3 has 16 amino acids. Germline V gives CDR1 SGHKS, CDR2 YYEKEE (reference sequence).

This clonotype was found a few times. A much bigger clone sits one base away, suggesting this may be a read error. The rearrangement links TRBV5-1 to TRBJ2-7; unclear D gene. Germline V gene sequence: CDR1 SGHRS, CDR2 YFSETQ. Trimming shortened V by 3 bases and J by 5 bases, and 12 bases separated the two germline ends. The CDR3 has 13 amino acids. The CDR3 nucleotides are TGCGCCAGCAGCTCGGCCGCGTCCGACGAGCAGTACTTC. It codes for CASSSAASDEQYF.

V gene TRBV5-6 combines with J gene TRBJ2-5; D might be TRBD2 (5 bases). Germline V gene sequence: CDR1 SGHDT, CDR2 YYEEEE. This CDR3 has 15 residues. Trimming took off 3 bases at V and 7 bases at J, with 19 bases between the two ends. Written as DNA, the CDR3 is TGTGCCAGCAGCTGGGGTGTATGGCTGGGGAGGACCCAGTACTTC. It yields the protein CASSWGVWLGRTQYF.

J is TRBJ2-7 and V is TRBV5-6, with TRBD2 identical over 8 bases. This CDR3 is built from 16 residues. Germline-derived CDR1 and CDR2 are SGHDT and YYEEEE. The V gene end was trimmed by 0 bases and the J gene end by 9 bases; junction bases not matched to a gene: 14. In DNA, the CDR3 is TGTGCCAGCAGCTTGGTTTCGGCTAGCGGGCGCGGATTGCAGTACTTC. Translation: CASSLVSASGRGLQYF.

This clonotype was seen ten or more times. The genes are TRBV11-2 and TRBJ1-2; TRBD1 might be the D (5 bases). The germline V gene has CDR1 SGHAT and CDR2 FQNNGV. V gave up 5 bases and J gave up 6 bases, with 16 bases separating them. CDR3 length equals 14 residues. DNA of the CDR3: TGTGCCAGCAGCCCCCTCCGGGACCACCATGGCTACACCTTC. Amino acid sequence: CASSPLRDHHGYTF.

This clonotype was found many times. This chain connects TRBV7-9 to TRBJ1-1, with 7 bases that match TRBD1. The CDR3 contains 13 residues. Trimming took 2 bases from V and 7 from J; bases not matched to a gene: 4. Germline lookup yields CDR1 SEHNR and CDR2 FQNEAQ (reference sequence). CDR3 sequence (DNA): TGTGCCAGCAGCTTAACCCGGGACAGTGAAGCTTTCTTT. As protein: CASSLTRDSEAFF.

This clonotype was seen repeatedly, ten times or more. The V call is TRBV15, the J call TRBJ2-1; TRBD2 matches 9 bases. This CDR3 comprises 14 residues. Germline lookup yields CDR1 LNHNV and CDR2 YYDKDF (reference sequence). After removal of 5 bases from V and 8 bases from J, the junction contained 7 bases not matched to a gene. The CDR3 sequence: CATSGWREGDEQFF. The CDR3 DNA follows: TGTGCCACCAGCGGATGGCGGGAGGGGGATGAGCAGTTCTTC.

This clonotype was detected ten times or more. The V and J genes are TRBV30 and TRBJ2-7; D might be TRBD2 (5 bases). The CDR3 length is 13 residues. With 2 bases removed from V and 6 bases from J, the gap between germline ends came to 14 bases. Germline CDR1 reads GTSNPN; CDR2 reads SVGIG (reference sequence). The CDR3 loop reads CAWSPGYLSEQYF. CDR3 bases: TGTGCCTGGAGTCCGGGATACCTCTCCGAGCAGTACTTC.

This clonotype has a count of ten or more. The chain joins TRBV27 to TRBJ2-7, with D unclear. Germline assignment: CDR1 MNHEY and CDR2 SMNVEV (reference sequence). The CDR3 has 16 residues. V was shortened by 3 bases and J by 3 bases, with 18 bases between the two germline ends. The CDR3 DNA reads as TGTGCCAGCAGTTTCCGCCGTATTCCCGGGCTCTACGAGCAGTACTTC. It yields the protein CASSFRRIPGLYEQYF.

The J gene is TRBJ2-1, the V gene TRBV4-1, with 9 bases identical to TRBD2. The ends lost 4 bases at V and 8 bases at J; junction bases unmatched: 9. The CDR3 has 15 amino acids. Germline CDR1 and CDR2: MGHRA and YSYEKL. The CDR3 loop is CASSPATSGLDEQFF. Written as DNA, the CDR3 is TGCGCCAGCAGCCCGGCCACTAGCGGGCTCGATGAGCAGTTCTTC.

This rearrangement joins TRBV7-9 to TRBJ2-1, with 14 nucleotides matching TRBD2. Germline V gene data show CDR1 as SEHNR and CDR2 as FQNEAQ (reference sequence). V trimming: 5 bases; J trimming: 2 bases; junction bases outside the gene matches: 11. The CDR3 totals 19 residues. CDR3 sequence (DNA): TGTGCCAGCAGCCAGACATCCTTGACTAGCGGGAGGGCCTACAATGAGCAGTTCTTC. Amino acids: CASSQTSLTSGRAYNEQFF.

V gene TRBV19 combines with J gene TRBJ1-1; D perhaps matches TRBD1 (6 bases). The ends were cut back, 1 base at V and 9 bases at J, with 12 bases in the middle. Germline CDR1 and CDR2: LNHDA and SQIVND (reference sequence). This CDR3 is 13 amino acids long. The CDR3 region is CASSIGLRDKAFF. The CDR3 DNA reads TGTGCCAGTAGTATAGGATTAAGGGACAAAGCTTTCTTT. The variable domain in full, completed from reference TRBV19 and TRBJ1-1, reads DGGITQSPKYLFRKEGQNVTLSCEQNLNHDAMYWYRQDPGQGLRLIYYSQIVNDFQKGDIAEGYSVSREKKESFPLTVTSAQKNPTAFYLCASSIGLRDKAFFGQGTRLTVV.

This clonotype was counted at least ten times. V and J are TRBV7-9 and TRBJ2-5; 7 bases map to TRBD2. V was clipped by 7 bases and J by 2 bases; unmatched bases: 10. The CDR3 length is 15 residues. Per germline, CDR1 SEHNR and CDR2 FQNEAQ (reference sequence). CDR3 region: CASIPPSGYQETQYF. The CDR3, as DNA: TGTGCCAGCATCCCTCCTAGCGGTTATCAAGAGACCCAGTACTTC.

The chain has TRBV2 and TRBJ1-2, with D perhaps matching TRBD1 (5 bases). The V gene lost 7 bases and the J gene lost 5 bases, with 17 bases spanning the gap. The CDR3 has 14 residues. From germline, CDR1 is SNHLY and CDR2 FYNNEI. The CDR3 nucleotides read TGTGCCAGCACCCCCGAATTGACAGTTTATGGCTACACCTTC. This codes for CASTPELTVYGYTF.

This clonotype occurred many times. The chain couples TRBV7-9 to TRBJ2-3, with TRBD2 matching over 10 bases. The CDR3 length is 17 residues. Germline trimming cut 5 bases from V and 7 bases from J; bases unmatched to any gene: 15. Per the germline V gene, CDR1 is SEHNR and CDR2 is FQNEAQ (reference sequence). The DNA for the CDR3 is TGTGCCAGCAGCGACGCGACGGGGACTAGCGCCGAGAATACGCAGTATTTT. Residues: CASSDATGTSAENTQYF.

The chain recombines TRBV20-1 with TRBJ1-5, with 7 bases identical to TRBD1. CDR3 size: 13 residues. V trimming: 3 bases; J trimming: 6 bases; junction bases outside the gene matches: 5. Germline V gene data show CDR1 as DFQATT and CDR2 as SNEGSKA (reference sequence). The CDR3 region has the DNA TGCAGTGCTAGTAAGGGGGCTTTTCAGCCCCAGCATTTT. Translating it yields CSASKGAFQPQHF.

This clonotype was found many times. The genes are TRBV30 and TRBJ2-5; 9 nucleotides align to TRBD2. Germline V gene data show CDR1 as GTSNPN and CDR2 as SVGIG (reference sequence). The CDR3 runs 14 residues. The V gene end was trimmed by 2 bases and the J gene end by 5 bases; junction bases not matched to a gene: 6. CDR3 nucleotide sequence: TGTGCCTGGAGTTTGGCGGGAGGGACGGAGACCCAGTACTTC. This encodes CAWSLAGGTETQYF.

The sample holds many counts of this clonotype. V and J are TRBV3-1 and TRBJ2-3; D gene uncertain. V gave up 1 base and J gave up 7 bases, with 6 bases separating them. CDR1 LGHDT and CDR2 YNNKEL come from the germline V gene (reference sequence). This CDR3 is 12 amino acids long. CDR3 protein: CASSQVVNTQYF. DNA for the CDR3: TGTGCCAGCAGCCAAGTGGTAAATACGCAGTATTTT.

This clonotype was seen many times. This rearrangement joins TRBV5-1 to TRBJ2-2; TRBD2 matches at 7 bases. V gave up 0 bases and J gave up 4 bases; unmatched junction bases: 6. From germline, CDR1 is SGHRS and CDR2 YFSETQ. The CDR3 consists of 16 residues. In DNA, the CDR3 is TGCGCCAGCAGCTTGGGACGGACGGGAGGCACCGGGGAGCTGTTTTTT. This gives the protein CASSLGRTGGTGELFF.

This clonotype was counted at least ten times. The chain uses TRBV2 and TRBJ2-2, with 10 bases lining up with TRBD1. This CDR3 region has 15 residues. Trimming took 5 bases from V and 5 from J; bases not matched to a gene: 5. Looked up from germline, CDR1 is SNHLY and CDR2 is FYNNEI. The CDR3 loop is CASSRQGARTGELFF. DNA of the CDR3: TGTGCCAGCAGTCGACAGGGGGCTAGGACCGGGGAGCTGTTTTTT.

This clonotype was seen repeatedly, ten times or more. The CDR3 DNA follows: TGTGCCAGCGGGGGGGCGGGCGCAGATACGCAGTATTTT. Its translation: CASGGAGADTQYF. The rearrangement uses TRBV28 and TRBJ2-3, with a weak D call TRBD2 (7 bases). Germline CDR1 is MDHEN and CDR2 is SYDVKM. The CDR3 is 13 amino acids. V was trimmed by 8 bases and J by 4 bases, leaving 13 bases between them.

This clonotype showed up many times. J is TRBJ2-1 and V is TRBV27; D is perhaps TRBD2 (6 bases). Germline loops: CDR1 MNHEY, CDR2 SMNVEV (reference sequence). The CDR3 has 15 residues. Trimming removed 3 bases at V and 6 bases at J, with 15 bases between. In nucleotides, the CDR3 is TGTGCCAGCAGTTTGTTCGCGGACGGGAGCAATGAGCAGTTCTTC. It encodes CASSLFADGSNEQFF.

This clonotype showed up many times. The CDR3 loop reads CASSFDPHEQFF. The DNA for the CDR3 is TGTGCCAGCAGCTTCGATCCCCATGAGCAGTTCTTC. This chain uses TRBV11-2 with TRBJ2-1, with D unresolved. The CDR3 covers 12 residues. Germline assignment: CDR1 SGHAT and CDR2 FQNNGV. V was clipped by 3 bases and J by 8 bases, with 8 bases between them.

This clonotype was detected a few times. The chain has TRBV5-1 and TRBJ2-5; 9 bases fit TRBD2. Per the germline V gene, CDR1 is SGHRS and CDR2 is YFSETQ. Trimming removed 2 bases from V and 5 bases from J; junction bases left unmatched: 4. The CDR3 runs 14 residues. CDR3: CASSFSGSRETQYF. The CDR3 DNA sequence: TGCGCCAGCAGCTTTAGCGGGAGTCGTGAGACCCAGTACTTC.